The source of this TCR beta chain is a study of cytomegalovirus exposure and HLA in healthy donors. This clone showed up just once. Its target is not known. Germline CDR1 and CDR2: SNHLY and FYNNEI. This CDR3 contains 18 residues. The V and J ends lost 0 bases and 0 bases respectively, with 14 bases between them. PCR used 60 Vbeta primers and 13 Jbeta primers. This table comes from immunoSEQ multiplex PCR, and its TCRdb copy is limited to in-frame clones, with some not included. The sample yields roughly 180,000 clones, roughly 84% seen once. Study-wide points: With high specificity and sensitivity, the classifier reportedly diagnosed cytomegalovirus status. Later analysis reportedly placed an Asian-associated ancestry cluster below the roughly 700-donor mean in N-insertions. Sequencing depth roughly uniform across donors was assumed in presence/absence analyses. The study flagged 150 to 200 TCR beta chains as cytomegalovirus-associated.

This clonotype was sampled from a man aged 30 to 39 in good health and CMV-seronegative. The chain employs TRBV2 and TRBJ1-4; D remains ambiguous. The sample comprised PBMCs. CDR3 sequence reads: CASSEAVPNGATNEKLFF. For the CDR3, the DNA is TGTGCCAGCAGTGAAGCCGTCCCTAATGGAGCAACTAATGAAAAACTGTTTTTT.